This T cell receptor (beta chain) was captured by sequencing in a study of T-cell memory formation after mild COVID-19. The CDR3 totals 12 residues. V was clipped by 5 bases and J by 15 bases; unmatched bases: 9. The germline V gene encodes CDR1 SEHNR and CDR2 FQNEAQ (reference sequence). This clonotype has a handful of counts. The antigen remains undetermined. TCRdb reprocessed the 5' RACE reads via MiXCR and lists one record per CDR3 protein. This repertoire shows roughly 310,000 distinct CDR3 sequences, about a sixth found once; its top ten account for about a fifth. Study-level findings and limits: Clones contracting across day 15 to 85 had a balanced CD4/CD8 profile; later expanding clones leaned CD4+. Confirmation was lacking for SARS-CoV-2 specificity of second-wave clones that peaked on day 37.

The receptor comes from a man aged 18-30 years who had mild COVID-19 (a few samples of this study predate the infection). Cell type and time point are not known. The V and J genes are TRBV7-9 and TRBJ2-1; 8 nucleotides align to TRBD2. Sequencing was performed on PBMCs or a T cell subset sorted from them (not recorded which). The CDR3 spells CASSPNGGAPFF. As DNA, the CDR3 is TGTGCCAGCAGCCCTAACGGGGGGGCCCCGTTCTTC.